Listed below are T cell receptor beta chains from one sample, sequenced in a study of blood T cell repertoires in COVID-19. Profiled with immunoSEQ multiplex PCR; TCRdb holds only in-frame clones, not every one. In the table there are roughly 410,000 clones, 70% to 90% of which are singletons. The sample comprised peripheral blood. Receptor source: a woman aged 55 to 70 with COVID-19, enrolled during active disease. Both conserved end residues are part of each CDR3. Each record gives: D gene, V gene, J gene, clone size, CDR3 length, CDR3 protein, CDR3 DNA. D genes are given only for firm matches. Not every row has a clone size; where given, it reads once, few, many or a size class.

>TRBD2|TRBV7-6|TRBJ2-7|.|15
CASSKATSGNYEQYF
TGTGCCAGCAGCAAAGCGACTAGCGGAAACTACGAGCAGTACTTC
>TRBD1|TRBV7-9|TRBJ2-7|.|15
CASSKPGQGNYEQYF
TGTGCCAGCAGCAAACCGGGACAGGGGAACTACGAGCAGTACTTC
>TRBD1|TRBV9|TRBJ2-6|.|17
CASSARTGLDGANVLTF
TGTGCCAGCAGCGCCCGGACAGGGTTAGATGGGGCCAACGTCCTGACTTTC
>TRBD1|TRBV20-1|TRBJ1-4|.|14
CSASERQGFEKLFF
TGCAGTGCTAGTGAACGACAGGGATTTGAAAAACTGTTTTTT
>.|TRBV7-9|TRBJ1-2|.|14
CASSSRTGHNGYTF
TGTGCCAGCAGCTCCCGGACGGGACACAATGGCTACACCTTC
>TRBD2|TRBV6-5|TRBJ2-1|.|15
CASSKGAGVVNEQFF
TGTGCCAGCAGTAAGGGAGCGGGGGTCGTTAATGAGCAGTTCTTC
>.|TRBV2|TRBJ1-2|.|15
CASSLLRSHQYGYTF
TGTGCCAGCAGCCTCCTTCGATCCCATCAGTATGGCTACACCTTC
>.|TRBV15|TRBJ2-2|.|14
CATSRKTSAGELFF
TGTGCCACCAGCAGGAAAACATCCGCCGGGGAGCTGTTTTTT
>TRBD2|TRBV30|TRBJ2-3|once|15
CAWSVAGGRRNTQYF
TGTGCCTGGAGTGTAGCGGGGGGCCGGCGGAATACGCAGTATTTT
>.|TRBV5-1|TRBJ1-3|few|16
CASSLGPRGSGNTIYF
TGCGCCAGCAGCTTGGGACCCAGGGGATCTGGAAACACCATATATTTT
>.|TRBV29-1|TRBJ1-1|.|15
CSVAMDSSMNTEAFF
TGCAGCGTGGCGATGGACAGTTCCATGAACACTGAAGCTTTCTTT
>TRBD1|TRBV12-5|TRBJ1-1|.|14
CASGTRDRNTEAFF
TGTGCTAGTGGAACCCGGGACAGGAACACTGAAGCTTTCTTT
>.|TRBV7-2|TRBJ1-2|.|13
CASTERGGDGYTF
TGTGCCAGCACCGAGAGAGGGGGAGATGGCTACACCTTC
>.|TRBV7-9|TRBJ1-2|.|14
CASSWEGTGSGYTF
TGTGCCAGCAGCTGGGAGGGTACAGGGTCGGGCTACACCTTC
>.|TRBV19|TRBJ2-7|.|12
CASSMAGPEQYF
TGTGCCAGTAGTATGGCGGGGCCCGAGCAGTACTTC
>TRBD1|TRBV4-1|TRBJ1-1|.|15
CASSLQGAIGTEAFF
TGCGCCAGCAGCTTACAGGGGGCGATCGGAACTGAAGCTTTCTTT
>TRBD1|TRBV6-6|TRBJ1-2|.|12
CASSAGDRASTF
TGTGCCAGCAGCGCAGGGGACAGGGCCTCAACCTTC